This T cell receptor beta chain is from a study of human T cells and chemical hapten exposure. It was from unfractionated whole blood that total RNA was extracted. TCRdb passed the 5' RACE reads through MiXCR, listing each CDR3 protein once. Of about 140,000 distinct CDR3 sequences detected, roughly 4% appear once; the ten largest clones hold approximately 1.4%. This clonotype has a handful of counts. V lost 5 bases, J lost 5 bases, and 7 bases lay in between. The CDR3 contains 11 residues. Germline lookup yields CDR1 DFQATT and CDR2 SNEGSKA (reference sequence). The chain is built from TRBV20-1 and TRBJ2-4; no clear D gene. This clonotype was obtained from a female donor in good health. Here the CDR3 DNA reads TGCAGTGCTGACCGTGAAAACATTCAGTACTTC. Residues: CSADRENIQYF.